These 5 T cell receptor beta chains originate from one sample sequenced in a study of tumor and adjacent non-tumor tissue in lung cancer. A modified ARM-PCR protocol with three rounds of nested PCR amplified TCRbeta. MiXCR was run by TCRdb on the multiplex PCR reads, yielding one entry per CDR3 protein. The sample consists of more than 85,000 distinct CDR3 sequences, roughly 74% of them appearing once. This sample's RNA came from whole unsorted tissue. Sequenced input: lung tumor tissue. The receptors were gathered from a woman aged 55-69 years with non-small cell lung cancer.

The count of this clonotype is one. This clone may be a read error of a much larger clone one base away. As DNA, the CDR3 is TGTGCCAGCAGCCTCCTAAAAGTGGGGGCGAAACGCGAGCAGTACTTC. It codes for CASSLLKVGAKREQYF. V gene TRBV13 combines with J gene TRBJ2-7, with a possible D match to TRBD1 (6 bases). Germline V CDR1 and CDR2: PRHDT, FYEKMQ (reference sequence). V lost 5 bases, J lost 6 bases, and 23 bases lay in between. CDR3 length: 16 residues.

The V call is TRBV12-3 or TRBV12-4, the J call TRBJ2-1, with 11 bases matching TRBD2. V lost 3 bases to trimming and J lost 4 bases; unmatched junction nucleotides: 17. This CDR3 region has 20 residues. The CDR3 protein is CASSLGSTSGGVGAYNEQFF. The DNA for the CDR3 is TGTGCCAGCAGTTTGGGTTCCACTAGCGGGGGTGTCGGGGCTTACAATGAGCAGTTCTTC.

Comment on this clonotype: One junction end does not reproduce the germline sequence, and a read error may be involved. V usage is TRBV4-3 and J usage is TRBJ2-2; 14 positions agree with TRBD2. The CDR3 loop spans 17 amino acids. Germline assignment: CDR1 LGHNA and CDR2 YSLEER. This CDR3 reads CASSPGTSGSHTGEPFF. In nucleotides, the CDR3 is TGCGCCAGCAGCCCCGGGACTAGCGGGAGTCACACCGGGGAGCCGTTTTTT.

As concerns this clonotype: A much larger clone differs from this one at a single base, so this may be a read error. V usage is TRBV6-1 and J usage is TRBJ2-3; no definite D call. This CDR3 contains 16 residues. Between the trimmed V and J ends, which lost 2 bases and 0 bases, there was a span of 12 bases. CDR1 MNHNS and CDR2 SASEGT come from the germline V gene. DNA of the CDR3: TGTGCCAGCAGTGAACACTCTCGCCCAAGCACAGATACGCAGTATTTT. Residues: CASSEHSRPSTDTQYF.

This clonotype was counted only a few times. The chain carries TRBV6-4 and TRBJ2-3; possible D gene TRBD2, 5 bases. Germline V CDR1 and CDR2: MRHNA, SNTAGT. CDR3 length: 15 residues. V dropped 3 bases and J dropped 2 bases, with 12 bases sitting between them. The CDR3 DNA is TGTGCCAGCAGTGAAAGAGCGGAGATCACAGATACGCAGTATTTT. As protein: CASSERAEITDTQYF.